This T cell receptor (beta chain) came from a study of blood T cell repertoires in COVID-19. The overall study: Samples of COVID-19 (acute and convalescent) were obtained from the United States, Italy and Spain. T cells, B-cell-depleted T cells, or PBMCs supplied cDNA or gDNA.

As originally analysed: From reference gene primer amplification, estimates of nucleated cell counts were derived. Libraries were prepared by immunoSEQ multiplex PCR; TCRdb keeps only in-frame clonotypes and omits some of them. Clonal size and the V and J genes are those of that table, whereas D and trimming came from the DNA. This table holds about 200,000 clones, more than 75% found once. This CDR3 comprises 15 residues. CDR1 is SGHTA and CDR2 is FQGNSA in the germline V gene. The V end was cut by 2 bases, the J end by 2 bases, with 12 bases between. The sample was peripheral blood. The sequence was obtained from an elderly woman with acute or convalescent COVID-19. The V and J genes are TRBV7-2 and TRBJ1-1; D is perhaps TRBD1 (6 bases). The CDR3 loop is CASSLMGAGNTEAFF. As DNA, the CDR3 is TGTGCCAGCAGCTTAATGGGGGCAGGTAACACTGAAGCTTTCTTT.